The present TCR beta chain was sequenced within a study of CD8 T cells in Susac syndrome. Random hexamers served to reverse transcribe roughly 0.45 to 1 ug RNA. Amplification of TCR beta CDR3 by immunoSEQ multiplex PCR spanned 54 Vbeta and 13 Jbeta. Via MiXCR, TCRdb re-called the immunoSEQ multiplex PCR reads, giving one row per CDR3 protein. The data contain about 430,000 distinct CDR3 sequences, 75% to 90% of them singletons. CDR1 is MNHEY and CDR2 is SVGAGI in the germline V gene. The CDR3 is 15 residues long. V lost 5 bases and J lost 1, with 11 bases in between. Sequencing of TCR beta was performed on blood CD8+ and CD4+ T cells. Included as multiple sclerosis controls were treatment-naive patients who had stable or active relapsing-remitting disease. Isolation of CD8+ and CD4+ T cells was performed negatively, whereas enrichment of TEMRA cells was done by FACS.

What was sequenced was CD8+ T cells from PBMCs. The chain employs TRBV6-5 and TRBJ2-2, with D perhaps matching TRBD2 (6 bases). The clonotype comes from a human donor with multiple sclerosis. The CDR3 is CASSPVGRNTGELFF. The CDR3 bases are TGTGCCAGCAGTCCCGTCGGGAGGAACACCGGGGAGCTGTTTTTT.